This TCR beta chain was found in a study of identical twins. TCRdb re-analysed the 5' RACE reads in MiXCR, keeping a single row per CDR3 protein. The sample lists 200,000 or so distinct CDR3 sequences, more than 15% occurring once. Per germline, CDR1 MNHEY and CDR2 SVGEGT. The junction had 10 bases not matched to a gene; V was cut back by 7 bases and J by 6 bases. This CDR3 region has 15 residues. These data are also associated with another study on T cells expressing NK-cell markers.

The sequence derives from a woman aged 18-29 years in good health. The chain employs TRBV6-2 or TRBV6-3 and TRBJ2-2; TRBD2 agrees at 8 bases. Material: CD8+ T cells sorted from blood. The CDR3 reads CASIPGGLDAGELFF. In nucleotides, the CDR3 is TGTGCCAGCATCCCGGGAGGGCTCGACGCCGGGGAGCTGTTTTTT.